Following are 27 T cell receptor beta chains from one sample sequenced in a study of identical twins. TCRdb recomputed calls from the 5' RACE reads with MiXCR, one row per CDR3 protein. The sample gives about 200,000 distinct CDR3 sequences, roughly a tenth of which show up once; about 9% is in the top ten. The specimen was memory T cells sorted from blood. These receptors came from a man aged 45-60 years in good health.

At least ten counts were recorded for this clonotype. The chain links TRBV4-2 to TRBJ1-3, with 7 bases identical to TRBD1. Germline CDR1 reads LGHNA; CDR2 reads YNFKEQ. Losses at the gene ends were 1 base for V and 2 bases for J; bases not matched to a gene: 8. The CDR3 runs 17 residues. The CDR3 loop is CASSQVLSTGAGNTIYF. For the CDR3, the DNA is TGTGCCAGCAGCCAAGTTTTGTCTACAGGGGCTGGAAACACCATATATTTT.

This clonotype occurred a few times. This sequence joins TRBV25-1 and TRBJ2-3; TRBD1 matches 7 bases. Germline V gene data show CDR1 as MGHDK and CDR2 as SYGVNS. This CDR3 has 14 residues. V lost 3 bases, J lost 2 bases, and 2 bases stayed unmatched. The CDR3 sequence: CASSETGFTDTQYF. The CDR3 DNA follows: TGTGCCAGCAGTGAGACAGGGTTCACAGATACGCAGTATTTT.

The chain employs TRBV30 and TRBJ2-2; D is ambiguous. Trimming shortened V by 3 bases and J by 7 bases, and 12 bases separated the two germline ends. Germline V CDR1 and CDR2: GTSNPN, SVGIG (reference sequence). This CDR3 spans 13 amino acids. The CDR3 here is CAWRRMNGGELFF. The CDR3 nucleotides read TGTGCCTGGAGGCGAATGAACGGCGGGGAGCTGTTTTTT.

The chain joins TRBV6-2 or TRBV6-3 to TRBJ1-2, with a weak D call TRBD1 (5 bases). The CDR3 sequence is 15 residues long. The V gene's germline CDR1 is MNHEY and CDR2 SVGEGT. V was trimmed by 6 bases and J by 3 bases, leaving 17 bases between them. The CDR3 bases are TGTGCCAGCAGACGCGAAGATGGGGGTTACTATGGCTACACCTTC. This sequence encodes CASRREDGGYYGYTF.

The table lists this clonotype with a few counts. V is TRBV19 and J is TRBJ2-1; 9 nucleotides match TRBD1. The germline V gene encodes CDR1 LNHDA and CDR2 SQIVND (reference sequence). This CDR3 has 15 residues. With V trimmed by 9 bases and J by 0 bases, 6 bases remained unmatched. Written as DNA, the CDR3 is TGTGCCAGCCAGCCGGGACAGGGCTCCTACAATGAGCAGTTCTTC. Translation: CASQPGQGSYNEQFF. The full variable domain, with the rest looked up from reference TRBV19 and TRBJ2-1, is DGGITQSPKYLFRKEGQNVTLSCEQNLNHDAMYWYRQDPGQGLRLIYYSQIVNDFQKGDIAEGYSVSREKKESFPLTVTSAQKNPTAFYLCASQPGQGSYNEQFFGPGTRLTVL.

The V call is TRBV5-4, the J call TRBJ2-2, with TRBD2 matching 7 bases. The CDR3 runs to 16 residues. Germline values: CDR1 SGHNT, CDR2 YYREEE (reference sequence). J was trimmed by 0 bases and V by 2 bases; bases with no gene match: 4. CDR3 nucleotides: TGTGCCAGCAGCTTTCTAGCGGTTACGAACACCGGGGAGCTGTTTTTT. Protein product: CASSFLAVTNTGELFF.

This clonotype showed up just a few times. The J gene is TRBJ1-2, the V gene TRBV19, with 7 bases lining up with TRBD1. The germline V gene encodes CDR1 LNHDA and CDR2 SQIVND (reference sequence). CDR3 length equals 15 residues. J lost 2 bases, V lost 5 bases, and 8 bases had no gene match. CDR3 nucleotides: TGTGCCAGTAGTCCTGCGGCGACAGGGAACTATGGCTACACCTTC. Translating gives CASSPAATGNYGYTF.

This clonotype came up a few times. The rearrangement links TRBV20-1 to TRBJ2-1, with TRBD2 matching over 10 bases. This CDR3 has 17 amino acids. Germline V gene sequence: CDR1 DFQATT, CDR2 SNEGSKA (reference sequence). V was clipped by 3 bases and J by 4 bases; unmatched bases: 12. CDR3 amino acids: CSASGSSGGRGYNEQFF. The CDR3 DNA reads TGCAGTGCTAGTGGGTCTAGCGGGGGCCGCGGATACAATGAGCAGTTCTTC.

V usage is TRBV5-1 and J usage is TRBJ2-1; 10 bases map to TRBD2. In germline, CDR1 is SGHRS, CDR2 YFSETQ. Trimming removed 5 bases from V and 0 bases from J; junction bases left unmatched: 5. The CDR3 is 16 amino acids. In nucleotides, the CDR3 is TGCGCCAGCAGTCGTAAGCGGGGGGGCTCCTACAATGAGCAGTTCTTC. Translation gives CASSRKRGGSYNEQFF.

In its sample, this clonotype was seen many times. CDR3 nucleotide sequence: TGTGCCAGCAGAAACGGACGGCACCACCAAGAGACCCAGTACTTC. Protein: CASRNGRHHQETQYF. The V and J genes are TRBV6-1 and TRBJ2-5; D is unclear. This CDR3 contains 15 residues. Per germline, CDR1 MNHNS and CDR2 SASEGT. Trimming took 6 bases from V and 0 from J, leaving 14 bases between them.

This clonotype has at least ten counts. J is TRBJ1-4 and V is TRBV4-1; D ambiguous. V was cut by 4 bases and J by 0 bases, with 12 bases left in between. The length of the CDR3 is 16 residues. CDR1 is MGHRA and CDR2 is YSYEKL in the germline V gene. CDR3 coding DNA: TGCGCCAGCAGCCGAGTTGTCGTCCCAACTAATGAAAAACTGTTTTTT. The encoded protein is CASSRVVVPTNEKLFF.

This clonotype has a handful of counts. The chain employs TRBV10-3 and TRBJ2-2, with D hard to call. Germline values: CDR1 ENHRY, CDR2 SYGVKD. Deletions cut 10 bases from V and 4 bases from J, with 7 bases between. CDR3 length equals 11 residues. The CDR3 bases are TGTGCCAGCTCAGCCACCGGGGAGCTGTTTTTT. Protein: CASSATGELFF.

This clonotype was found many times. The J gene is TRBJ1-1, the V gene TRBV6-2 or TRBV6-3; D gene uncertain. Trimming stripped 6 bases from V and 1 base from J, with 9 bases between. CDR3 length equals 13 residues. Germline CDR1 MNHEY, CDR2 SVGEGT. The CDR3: CASRRSRNTEAFF. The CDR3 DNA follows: TGTGCCAGCAGAAGATCACGGAACACTGAAGCTTTCTTT.

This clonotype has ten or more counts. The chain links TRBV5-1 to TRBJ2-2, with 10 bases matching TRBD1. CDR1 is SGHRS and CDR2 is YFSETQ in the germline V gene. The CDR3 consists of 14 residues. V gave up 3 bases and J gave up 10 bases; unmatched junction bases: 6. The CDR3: CASSWGTGVMELFF. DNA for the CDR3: TGCGCCAGCAGCTGGGGGACAGGGGTCATGGAGCTGTTTTTT.

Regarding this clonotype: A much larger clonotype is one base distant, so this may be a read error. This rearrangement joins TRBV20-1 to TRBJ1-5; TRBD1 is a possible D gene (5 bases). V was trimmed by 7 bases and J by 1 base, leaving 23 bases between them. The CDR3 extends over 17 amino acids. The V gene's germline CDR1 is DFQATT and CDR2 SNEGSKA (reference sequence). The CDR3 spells CSGTGPPRGESNQPQHF. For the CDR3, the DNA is TGCAGTGGAACGGGACCCCCGAGGGGTGAAAGCAATCAGCCCCAGCATTTT.

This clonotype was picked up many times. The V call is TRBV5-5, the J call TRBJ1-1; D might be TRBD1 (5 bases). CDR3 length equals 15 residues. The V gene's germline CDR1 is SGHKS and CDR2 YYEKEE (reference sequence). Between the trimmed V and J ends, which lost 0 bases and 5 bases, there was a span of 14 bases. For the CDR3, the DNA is TGTGCCAGCAGCTTGGCCCCGGGGGGAGTGACTGAAGCTTTCTTT. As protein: CASSLAPGGVTEAFF.

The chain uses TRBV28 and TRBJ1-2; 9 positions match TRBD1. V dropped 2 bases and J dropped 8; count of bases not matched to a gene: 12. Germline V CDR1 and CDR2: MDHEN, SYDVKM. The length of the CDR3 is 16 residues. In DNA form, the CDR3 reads TGTGCCAGCAGTTTACTTATGGGGACAGGGTTCGGCGGCTACACCTTC. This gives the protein CASSLLMGTGFGGYTF.

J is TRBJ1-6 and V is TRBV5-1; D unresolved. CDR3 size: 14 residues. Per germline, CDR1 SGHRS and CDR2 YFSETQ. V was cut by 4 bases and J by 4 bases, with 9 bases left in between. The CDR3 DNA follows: TGCGCCAGCAGCCCCCAGGAATATAATTCACCCCTCCACTTT. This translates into CASSPQEYNSPLHF.

Here the CDR3 reads CASRAGGTNVLTF. In DNA, the CDR3 is TGTGCCAGCAGGGCAGGGGGGACCAACGTCCTGACTTTC. The chain recombines TRBV3-1 with TRBJ2-6; weak D call: TRBD1 (7 bases). Trimming pared 6 bases from V and 8 bases from J, leaving 11 bases between. This CDR3 has 13 amino acids. Germline lookup yields CDR1 LGHDT and CDR2 YNNKEL (reference sequence).

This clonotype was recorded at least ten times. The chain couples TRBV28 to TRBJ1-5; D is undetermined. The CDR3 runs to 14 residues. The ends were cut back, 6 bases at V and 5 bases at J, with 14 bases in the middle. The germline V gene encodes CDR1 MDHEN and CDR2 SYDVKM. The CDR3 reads CASSLELGYQPQHF. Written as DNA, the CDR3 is TGTGCCAGCAGCCTCGAGTTGGGGTATCAGCCCCAGCATTTT. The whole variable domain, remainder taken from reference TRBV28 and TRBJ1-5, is DVKVTQSSRYLVKRTGEKVFLECVQDMDHENMFWYRQDPGLGLRLIYFSYDVKMKEKGDIPEGYSVSREKKERFSLILESASTNQTSMYLCASSLELGYQPQHFGDGTRLSIL.

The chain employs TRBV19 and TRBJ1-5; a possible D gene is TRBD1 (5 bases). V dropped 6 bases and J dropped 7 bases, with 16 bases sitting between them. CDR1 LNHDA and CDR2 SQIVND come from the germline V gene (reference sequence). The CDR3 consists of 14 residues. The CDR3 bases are TGTGCCAGTAGCCGCAGAGGGGAAGAGCAGCCCCAGCATTTT. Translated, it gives CASSRRGEEQPQHF.

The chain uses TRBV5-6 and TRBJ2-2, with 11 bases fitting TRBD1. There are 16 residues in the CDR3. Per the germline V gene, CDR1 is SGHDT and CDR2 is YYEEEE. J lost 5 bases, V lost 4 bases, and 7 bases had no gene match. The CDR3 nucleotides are TGTGCCAGCAGCATAAGGACAGGGGGCTTAACCGGGGAGCTGTTTTTT. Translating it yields CASSIRTGGLTGELFF.

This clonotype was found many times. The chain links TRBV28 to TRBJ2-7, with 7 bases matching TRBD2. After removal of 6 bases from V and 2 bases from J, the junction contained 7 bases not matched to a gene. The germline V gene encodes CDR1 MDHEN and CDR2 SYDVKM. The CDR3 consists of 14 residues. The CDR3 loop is CASRGRASPYEQYF. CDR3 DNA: TGTGCCAGCAGGGGGAGGGCCAGTCCCTACGAGCAGTACTTC. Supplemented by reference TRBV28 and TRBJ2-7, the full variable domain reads DVKVTQSSRYLVKRTGEKVFLECVQDMDHENMFWYRQDPGLGLRLIYFSYDVKMKEKGDIPEGYSVSREKKERFSLILESASTNQTSMYLCASRGRASPYEQYFGPGTRLTVT.

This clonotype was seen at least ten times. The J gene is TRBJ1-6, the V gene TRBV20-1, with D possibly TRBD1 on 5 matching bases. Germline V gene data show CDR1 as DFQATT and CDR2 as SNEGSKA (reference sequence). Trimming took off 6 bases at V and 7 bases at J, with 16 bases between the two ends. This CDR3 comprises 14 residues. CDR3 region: CSASPGTRNSPLHF. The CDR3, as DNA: TGCAGTGCCTCGCCCGGGACTAGGAATTCACCCCTCCACTTT.

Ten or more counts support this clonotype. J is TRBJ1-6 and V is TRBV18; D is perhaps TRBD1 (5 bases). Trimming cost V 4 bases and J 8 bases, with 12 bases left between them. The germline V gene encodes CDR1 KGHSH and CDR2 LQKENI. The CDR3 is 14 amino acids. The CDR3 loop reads CASSLRDEDSPLHF. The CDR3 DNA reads TGTGCCAGCTCACTCCGGGACGAGGATTCACCCCTCCACTTT.

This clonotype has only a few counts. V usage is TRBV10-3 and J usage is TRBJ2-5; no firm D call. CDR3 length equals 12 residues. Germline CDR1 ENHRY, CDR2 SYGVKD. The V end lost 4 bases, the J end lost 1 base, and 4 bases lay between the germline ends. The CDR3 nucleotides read TGTGCCATCAGTGTGGGCCAAGAGACCCAGTACTTC. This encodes CAISVGQETQYF.

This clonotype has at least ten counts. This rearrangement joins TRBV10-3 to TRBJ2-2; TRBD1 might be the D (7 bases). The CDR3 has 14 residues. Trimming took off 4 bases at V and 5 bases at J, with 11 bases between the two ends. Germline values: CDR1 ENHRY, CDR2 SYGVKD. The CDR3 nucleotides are TGTGCCATCAGTGGGCAGGGGGGAACCGGGGAGCTGTTTTTT. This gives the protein CAISGQGGTGELFF.